This entry is about one T cell receptor beta chain. Authors' analysis steps: Estimation of nucleated cell counts relied on the amplification of reference gene primers. Some clones are missing from TCRdb's copy, which holds only in-frame ones; the method was immunoSEQ multiplex PCR. V, J and clone size are taken as reported in that table, and D and trimming were inferred from the DNA itself. Here the sample spans approximately 210,000 clones, about four fifths being singletons. The sample is drawn from a study of blood T cell repertoires in COVID-19. V lost 3 bases, J lost 5 bases, and 12 bases stayed unmatched. The CDR3 has 17 residues. Germline V lookup: CDR1 LNHDA, CDR2 SQIVND (reference sequence).

The sample consisted of peripheral blood. The chain has TRBV19 and TRBJ2-1; 8 bases agree with TRBD2. The receptor comes from a woman older than 75 with COVID-19, enrolled during active disease. CDR3 sequence: CASSIPSGVAGNNEQFF. In DNA form, the CDR3 reads TGTGCCAGTAGTATCCCTTCTGGGGTAGCGGGGAACAATGAGCAGTTCTTC.